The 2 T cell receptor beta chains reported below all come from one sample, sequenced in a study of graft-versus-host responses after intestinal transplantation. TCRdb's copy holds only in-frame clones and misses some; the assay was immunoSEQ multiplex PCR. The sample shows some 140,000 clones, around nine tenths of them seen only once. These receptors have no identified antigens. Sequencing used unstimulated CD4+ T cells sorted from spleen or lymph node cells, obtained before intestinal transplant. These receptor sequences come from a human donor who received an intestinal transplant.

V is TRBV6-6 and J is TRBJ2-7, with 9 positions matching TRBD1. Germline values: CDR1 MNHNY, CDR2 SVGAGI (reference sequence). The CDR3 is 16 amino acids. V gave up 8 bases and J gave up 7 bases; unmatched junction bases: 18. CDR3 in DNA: TGTGCCAGCTCCCTGGTGACCGGGACAGGGTTCGGGGAGCAGTACTTC. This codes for CASSLVTGTGFGEQYF.

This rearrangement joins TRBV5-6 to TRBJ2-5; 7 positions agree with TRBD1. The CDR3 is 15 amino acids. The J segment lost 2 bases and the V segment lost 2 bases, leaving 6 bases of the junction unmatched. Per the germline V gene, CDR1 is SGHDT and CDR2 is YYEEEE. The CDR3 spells CASSFLGRGQETQYF. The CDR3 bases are TGTGCCAGCAGCTTCTTGGGCAGGGGGCAAGAGACCCAGTACTTC.